This T cell receptor (beta chain) is drawn from a study of blood T cell repertoires in COVID-19. Germline loops: CDR1 SNHLY, CDR2 FYNNEI. The V end was cut by 8 bases, the J end by 0 bases, with 23 bases between. The CDR3 length is 18 residues. Method: immunoSEQ multiplex PCR; TCRdb's copy keeps in-frame clones and lacks some. This table has 100,000 to 130,000 clones, 88% appearing once. What was sequenced was peripheral blood. This TCR was recovered from a man over 45 with active or convalescent COVID-19. The genes are TRBV2 and TRBJ2-1; perhaps TRBD2 as D (6 bases). The CDR3 DNA follows: TGTGCCAGCGGAGGGGCCTGGGGACCCCACAGCTCCTACAATGAGCAGTTCTTC. Protein sequence: CASGGAWGPHSSYNEQFF.